The rows below give T cell receptor beta chains drawn from one sample of a study of blood T cell repertoires in COVID-19. TCRdb keeps only in-frame clones here, not all; method: immunoSEQ multiplex PCR. The profile covers roughly 200,000 clones, with about 80% appearing a single time and roughly 5.2% taken by the ten largest. Sequencing was done on a sample of PBMCs or T cells enriched from blood (not recorded which). Receptors originate from a woman aged 60 to 75 with acute COVID-19. Both conserved end residues are trimmed from each CDR3.

>TRBV18|TRBJ1-6
ASSPSEGGNSPLH
>TRBV20-1|TRBJ1-5
SASNSLGGGQPQH
>TRBV27|TRBJ2-1
ASSFWGEAYNEQF
>TRBV3-1/TRBV3-2|TRBJ2-3
ASSQGGGPGADTQY
>TRBV28|TRBJ1-4
ASGKPGQGFEKLF
>TRBV19|TRBJ1-2
ASSMTGRYGYT
>TRBV3-1/TRBV3-2|TRBJ1-2
ASSQDWVTGKGYT
>TRBV10-3|TRBJ1-1
AISPSGNTEAF
>TRBV7-2|TRBJ2-3
ASRNPRTYSGTDTQY
>TRBV9|TRBJ2-3
ASRGTSVDTQY
>TRBV7-8|TRBJ1-1
ASSLSGLYTEAF
>TRBV29-1|TRBJ2-1
SALGQGASYNEQF
>TRBV19|TRBJ2-3
ASSPGQPATDTQY
>TRBV2|TRBJ2-5
ATGTSGSGETQY
>TRBV7-9|TRBJ1-4
ASSQAGVHEKLF
>TRBV19|TRBJ1-1
ASTSGWKTEAF
>TRBV5-4|TRBJ2-2
ASSLARGNTGELF
>TRBV30|TRBJ1-6
AWNPHNDHSPLH
>TRBV23-1|TRBJ2-4
ASSQSDKREKVKNIQY
>TRBV28|TRBJ1-1
ASSLIGGRDTEAF
>TRBV10-3|TRBJ2-3
AISESKKTSGITDTQY
>TRBV14|TRBJ1-1
ASSQPSVGNTEAF
>TRBV2|TRBJ1-2
ASLQGGNYGYT
>TRBV18|TRBJ2-2
ASSPLAGAAGELF
>TRBV11-2|TRBJ1-1
ASSPGGGVGNTEAF
>TRBV11-2|TRBJ1-4
ASSLRYEKLF
>TRBV7-9|TRBJ1-4
ASSLNEGGGEKLF
>TRBV11-3|TRBJ1-5
ASSPPDRGQGQPQH
>TRBV3-1/TRBV3-2|TRBJ1-2
ASSHGDRPSYGYT
>TRBV5-1|TRBJ2-3
ASSPTQGRDTQY
>TRBV7-9|TRBJ1-1
ASSLRARTTEAF
>TRBV7-2|TRBJ2-2
ASRSRARGNTGELF
>TRBV7-2|TRBJ1-2
ASSLVRNYGYT
>TRBV9|TRBJ2-3
ASSVDGGGISDTQY
>TRBV23-1|TRBJ2-3
ASTRDRDTDTQY
>TRBV6-2/TRBV6-3|TRBJ2-6
ASSSLGGFTGANVLT
>TRBV5-4|TRBJ2-5
ASSLQQGGRETQY
>TRBV7-9|TRBJ2-1
ASSDMATTSGGLYNEQF
>TRBV7-2|TRBJ2-2
ASSVSGAGRTGELF
>TRBV28|TRBJ2-2
ASSAVADNTGELF
>TRBV30|TRBJ2-5
AWDRDRGETQY